Included here is one TCR beta chain sequence, with context. The antigen this receptor binds is unknown. No clone much larger than this one lies a single base away; base qualities are absent. The CDR3 runs 15 amino acids, cysteine and phenylalanine included. Only the CDR3 part of the read is kept: 45 bases, read in frame from the first base. The junction shows trimming of 3 bases on V and 1 base on J, plus 7 bases between the germline ends. This sample was taken from a study of vaccination and CD4 T cells after COVID-19 (dated by TCRdb to about 2022). Turning to the overall study: The convalescent cohort comprised six males and four females, including two Hispanic individuals, seven Caucasians, two Asians and one multiracial person. Overlapping spike peptide pools from SARS-CoV-2 and from the common cold coronaviruses HCoV-NL63, HCoV-OC43 and HCoV-229E were used as culture stimuli. In control cultures, a CEFX viral epitope pool was used as positive control, an HIV-1 Nef peptide pool was used as negative control, or no peptide was added. The time from the second vaccine dose to post-vaccine blood sampling had a median of roughly 79 days and ranged from roughly 13 to 241 days. Post-COVID blood samples were collected from convalescent patients a median of about 92 days after diagnosis, with a range of about 35 to 161 days. Participants received two doses of either the Pfizer-BioNTech BNT162b2 vaccine (n=8) or the Moderna mRNA-1273 vaccine (n=2). In around nine COVID-19 convalescent patients and 4 infection-naive healthy vaccine recipients, the spike-specific CD4+ TCR repertoire before mRNA vaccination was compared with the repertoire after mRNA vaccination. Overall study results and their limits: In convalescent patients, a median 86.3% of post-vaccine SARS-CoV-2-reactive clones were detected only after vaccination, and vaccine-specific priming was suggested by this finding. The study included relatively few convalescent patients and did not analyze early timepoints after natural infection. The median count of SARS-CoV-2-reactive clonotypes went up from under 25 after infection to 38 after vaccination, although the change was not significant. Of the vaccine-specific clones found in convalescent patients, nearly all (304 of 307) were mono-reactive for SARS-CoV-2 spike instead of being cross-reactive with common cold coronaviruses.

The meaning of the sample's treatment or condition label: approximately 9-day PBMC culture with coronavirus spike peptide pools or control peptides (ViraFEST assay). The ViraFEST assay, used in the study, expanded antigen-specific T cells with peptide pools and then identified the expanded clonotypes through TCR sequencing. Negative nucleocapsid antibody tests taken both before and after vaccination confirmed that the healthy vaccine recipients had no prior SARS-CoV-2 infection. PBMCs were cultured at about 2 million per well in IMDM supplemented with about 5.5% human AB serum and 9.5 to 10 IU/ml IL-2, with approximately 9.2 ug/ml peptide pools added. Half of the culture medium was replaced with fresh IL-2-containing medium on days 3 and 7. Once the cells had been in culture for 10 days, the EasySep CD4+ T cell isolation kit was used to isolate CD4+ T cells by negative selection. PBMCs were separated from whole blood using Ficoll-Paque Plus gradient centrifugation and then either used fresh or cryopreserved at -140C. Triplicate wells were generally used for each culture condition.

Receptors were amplified or captured by PCR. TCR sequencing of DNA from cultured CD4+ T cells used the Oncomine TCR Beta short-read assay at the Johns Hopkins FTIC core. The QIAamp micro DNA kit was used to extract genomic DNA from the cultured CD4+ T cells. Oncomine TCR Beta libraries from cultured CD4+ T cells were pooled using unique dual indexes and sequenced on an Illumina iSeq 100. On the study's bioinformatics: Non-productive sequences were filtered out, and CDR3s that did not start with C, did not end with F or W, or were shorter than 7 amino acids were discarded. The MANAFEST web application identified antigen-specific clonotypes by comparing peptide-stimulated wells against reference wells and other culture wells. Positive clones required FDR below 0.05, an odds ratio above 5, and productive frequency above 0.1% in at least two of three replicate wells. A clonotype counted as cross-reactive if it showed significant expansion both in the SARS-CoV-2 spike wells and in at least one common cold coronavirus spike condition. CDR3 homology was assessed with Levenshtein distances (stringdist) and unrooted phylogenetic trees (ape) in R version 3.6.1. The raw public data were reprocessed by TCRdb itself: fastp quality trimming at Q25, MiXCR clonotype calling, in-frame beta chains only. Every entry covers one CDR3 protein and lists the most common genes and DNA from its rows. The V and J calls and clone size come from TCRdb's table, not from the authors' own analysis. The sample table shows under 20,000 distinct CDR3 sequences, and about three quarters are seen once. Of the sample, about 15% falls within the top ten clones.

This TCR was sampled from a human donor who received a COVID-19 vaccine. Sequencing used CD4+ T cells from blood, cultured in vitro, obtained after SARS-CoV-2 vaccination. The chain is encoded by TRBV12-3 or TRBV12-4 joined to TRBJ2-6, with an unclear D gene assignment. The sequence in DNA is TGTGCCAGCAGTTTTTTGGAATCTGGGGCCAACGTCCTGACTTTC. Its protein reads: CASSFLESGANVLTF.